The clone carrying this T cell receptor beta chain was picked up many times. This CDR3 spans 15 amino acids. Trimming stripped 5 bases from V and 8 bases from J, with 19 bases between. Germline values: CDR1 SGHTA, CDR2 FQGNSA. The data were taken from a study of beta chain features in type 1 diabetes. The study reverse transcribed the entire isolated RNA, so it sequenced expressed TCRB transcripts. The repertoire was sequenced with immunoSEQ multiplex PCR; TCRdb's copy has only in-frame clones and lacks some. The table includes 250,000 or so clones, 25% to 30% detected once. The clonotype was recovered from a man aged 25 to 45 in good health. The sample comprised central memory CD4+ T cells from blood. This rearrangement joins TRBV7-2 to TRBJ2-1; D gene uncertain. CDR3 sequence: CASSRGTMGIDEQFF. The CDR3 region has the DNA TGTGCCAGCAGCCGTGGCACGATGGGGATCGATGAGCAGTTCTTC.